The 23 T cell receptor beta chains reported below all come from one sample, sequenced in a study of blood T cell repertoires in COVID-19. The protocol was immunoSEQ multiplex PCR, while the TCRdb copy is restricted to in-frame clones and leaves out a portion. The sample lists 250,000 or so clones; about 79% were seen once. Sequenced sample: peripheral blood. These receptor sequences come from an older man with acute or convalescent COVID-19.

The chain couples TRBV4-1 to TRBJ2-5, with D maybe TRBD2 (5 bases). The germline V gene has CDR1 MGHRA and CDR2 YSYEKL. Trimming removed 1 base at V and 5 bases at J, with 17 bases between. The CDR3 spans 16 residues. This chain's CDR3 is CASSQGAIGVSETQYF. CDR3 DNA: TGCGCCAGCAGCCAAGGGGCGATCGGGGTATCGGAGACCCAGTACTTC.

In DNA, the CDR3 is TGTGCCAGCAGCAAGACAGGGGTCTCCACCTACGAGCAGTACTTC. Translation gives CASSKTGVSTYEQYF. V and J are TRBV11-1 and TRBJ2-7; TRBD1 matches at 8 bases. With 5 bases clipped from V and 2 bases from J, the junction kept 8 bases outside the gene matches. Germline V gene data show CDR1 as SGHAT and CDR2 as FQDESV (reference sequence). CDR3 length: 15 residues. The whole variable domain, filled in from reference TRBV11-1 and TRBJ2-7, reads EAEVAQSPRYKITEKSQAVAFWCDPISGHATLYWYRQILGQGPELLVQFQDESVVDDSQLPKDRFSAERLKGVDSTLKIQPAELGDSAMYLCASSKTGVSTYEQYFGPGTRLTVT.

V usage is TRBV28 and J usage is TRBJ1-2; weak D call: TRBD1 (5 bases). V lost 3 bases and J lost 4, with 12 bases in between. Germline CDR1 is MDHEN and CDR2 is SYDVKM. The CDR3 runs 14 residues. The DNA for the CDR3 is TGTGCCAGCAGTTTTTTGGAGGGGTCCTATGGCTACACCTTC. Protein: CASSFLEGSYGYTF.

J is TRBJ2-2 and V is TRBV6-5, with D uncertain. V lost 7 bases, J lost 6 bases, and 15 bases lay in between. Looked up from germline, CDR1 is MNHEY and CDR2 is SVGAGI. The CDR3 extends over 14 amino acids. The CDR3 nucleotides are TGTGCCAGCAAGGAGCCCAAGGTCCCCGGGGAGCTGTTTTTT. It yields the protein CASKEPKVPGELFF.

The chain links TRBV3-1 (or the pseudogene TRBV3-2) to TRBJ2-7; 12 bases agree with TRBD2. Losses at the gene ends were 6 bases for V and 2 bases for J; bases not matched to a gene: 5. The germline CDR1 and CDR2 sequences are LGHDT and YNNKEL (reference sequence). CDR3 size: 15 residues. The CDR3 sequence: CASSPLAGGPYEQYF. CDR3 sequence (DNA): TGTGCCAGCAGTCCCCTAGCGGGAGGGCCCTACGAGCAGTACTTC.

The CDR3 loop reads CASRTTGAQSDTQYF. CDR3 DNA: TGTGCCAGCAGAACAACAGGAGCCCAGTCCGATACGCAGTATTTT. This rearrangement joins TRBV7-8 to TRBJ2-3, with D tentatively TRBD1 (5 bases). The CDR3 covers 15 residues. V was cut by 6 bases and J by 6 bases, with 19 bases left in between. Germline V gives CDR1 SGHVS, CDR2 FQNEAQ.

The genes are TRBV5-1 and TRBJ1-6; D might be TRBD1 (5 bases). The CDR3 covers 15 residues. V gave up 0 bases and J gave up 3 bases, with 7 bases separating them. Germline V CDR1 and CDR2: SGHRS, YFSETQ. CDR3 loop: CASSLGQFYNSPLHF. DNA for the CDR3: TGCGCCAGCAGCTTGGGACAGTTCTATAATTCACCCCTCCACTTT. Full variable domain (outside the CDR3, taken from reference TRBV5-1 and TRBJ1-6): KAGVTQTPRYLIKTRGQQVTLSCSPISGHRSVSWYQQTPGQGLQFLFEYFSETQRNKGNFPGRFSGRQFSNSRSEMNVSTLELGDSALYLCASSLGQFYNSPLHFGNGTRLTVT.

V gene TRBV5-1 combines with J gene TRBJ1-2, with a tentative D call TRBD1 (5 bases). This CDR3 region has 15 residues. Between the trimmed V and J ends, which lost 4 bases and 0 bases, there was a span of 13 bases. The germline CDR1 and CDR2 sequences are SGHRS and YFSETQ. The CDR3 DNA is TGCGCCAGCAGCCCAGACGGGGGGGCTAACTATGGCTACACCTTC. As protein: CASSPDGGANYGYTF.

The gene calls are TRBV2 and TRBJ1-4, with TRBD1 matching 10 bases. The CDR3 totals 16 residues. V was clipped by 8 bases and J by 8 bases; unmatched bases: 14. The germline V gene encodes CDR1 SNHLY and CDR2 FYNNEI. As DNA, the CDR3 is TGTGCCAGCGTACGGGACAGGGGCGCGAGAAGGGAAAAACTGTTTTTT. Translated: CASVRDRGARREKLFF.

The chain is built from TRBV2 and TRBJ2-2; 9 nucleotides line up with TRBD2. Germline V CDR1 and CDR2: SNHLY, FYNNEI. The CDR3 loop spans 14 amino acids. Trimming cost V 9 bases and J 3 bases; bases outside gene matches: 5. CDR3 DNA sequence: TGTGCCAGTAGCGGGAGCCAGTACACCGGGGAGCTGTTTTTT. This sequence encodes CASSGSQYTGELFF.

CDR3 bases: TGTGCCAGCAGCGCGACTAGCGGGAGCTCTGGGGCCAACGTCCTGACTTTC. This translates into CASSATSGSSGANVLTF. The rearrangement uses TRBV9 and TRBJ2-6; 12 bases map to TRBD2. J lost 0 bases, V lost 3 bases, and 1 base had no gene match. The CDR3 length is 17 residues. The germline gives CDR1 SGDLS, CDR2 YYNGEE.

The rearrangement uses TRBV10-3 and TRBJ1-1; 11 bases match TRBD1. The CDR3 contains 15 residues. CDR1 and CDR2 (germline): ENHRY, SYGVKD. The V gene end was trimmed by 2 bases and the J gene end by 6 bases; junction bases not matched to a gene: 5. In nucleotides, the CDR3 is TGTGCCATCAGTGAGGGGGACAGGGGGTCCGCTGAAGCTTTCTTT. It translates to CAISEGDRGSAEAFF.

This clone showed up just once. The rearrangement uses TRBV5-1 and TRBJ1-4; 8 bases line up with TRBD1. Losses at the gene ends were 4 bases for V and 4 bases for J; bases not matched to a gene: 9. CDR1 SGHRS and CDR2 YFSETQ come from the germline V gene. The length of the CDR3 is 16 residues. The DNA for the CDR3 is TGCGCCAGCAGCCGGGACCAGGGGGCGGGTAATGAAAAACTGTTTTTT. Its protein product is CASSRDQGAGNEKLFF.

V and J are TRBV5-6 and TRBJ2-2, with D unresolved. The germline V gene has CDR1 SGHDT and CDR2 YYEEEE. The V and J ends lost 1 base and 5 bases respectively, with 3 bases between them. CDR3 length equals 12 residues. The CDR3 here is CASSLSTGELFF. The CDR3 DNA follows: TGTGCCAGCAGCTTGTCTACCGGGGAGCTGTTTTTT.

The chain joins TRBV5-1 to TRBJ2-2; 7 positions match TRBD2. The CDR3 totals 14 residues. Unmatched junction bases numbered 1, after V lost 4 bases and J lost 1 base. Germline-derived CDR1 and CDR2 are SGHRS and YFSETQ. DNA of the CDR3: TGCGCCAGCAGCCCGGGGGGGAACACCGGGGAGCTGTTTTTT. Protein product: CASSPGGNTGELFF.

The V and J genes are TRBV19 and TRBJ2-1, with 11 bases lining up with TRBD2. CDR1 and CDR2 (germline): LNHDA, SQIVND (reference sequence). This CDR3 is built from 17 residues. Trimming removed 4 bases from V and 5 bases from J; junction bases left unmatched: 10. The CDR3 loop is CASSRRLAGWGHNEQFF. CDR3 sequence (DNA): TGTGCCAGTAGTAGGAGACTAGCGGGATGGGGCCACAATGAGCAGTTCTTC.

The genes are TRBV6-4 and TRBJ1-6, with D possibly being TRBD1 (5 bases). V was trimmed by 4 bases and J by 5 bases, leaving 9 bases between them. Looked up from germline, CDR1 is MRHNA and CDR2 is SNTAGT. The CDR3 consists of 14 residues. CDR3 DNA sequence: TGTGCCAGCAGTGTACGCAGGGATAATTCACCCCTCCACTTT. Translating it yields CASSVRRDNSPLHF.

This clone was found once. The V gene is TRBV18, the J gene TRBJ2-3; TRBD2 is a possible D gene (6 bases). The germline CDR1 and CDR2 sequences are KGHSH and LQKENI. V lost 0 bases and J 10 bases, leaving 14 bases between the germline ends. The CDR3 has 14 amino acids. CDR3 loop: CASSPPGTGLAQYF. For the CDR3, the DNA is TGTGCCAGCTCACCACCCGGGACTGGCCTTGCGCAGTATTTT.

The chain links TRBV5-4 to TRBJ2-7, with 10 bases identical to TRBD2. The germline gives CDR1 SGHNT, CDR2 YYREEE (reference sequence). The CDR3 loop spans 15 amino acids. After removal of 3 bases from V and 3 bases from J, the junction contained 6 bases not matched to a gene. The CDR3 DNA is TGTGCCAGCAGCTCCCCCGGGACTAGCGACTACGAGCAGTACTTC. Protein sequence: CASSSPGTSDYEQYF.

A single count supports this clone. The J gene is TRBJ2-7, the V gene TRBV2; 7 nucleotides match TRBD1. V lost 7 bases and J lost 1; bases outside the gene matches: 7. CDR3 length: 14 amino acids. Germline-derived CDR1 and CDR2 are SNHLY and FYNNEI. The CDR3: CASMTTGSSYEQYF. For the CDR3, the DNA is TGTGCCAGCATGACGACAGGGTCATCCTACGAGCAGTACTTC.

The CDR3 spells CASSLVSVSNYGYTF. The DNA for the CDR3 is TGTGCCAGCAGCTTGGTATCGGTGTCTAACTATGGCTACACCTTC. This chain joins TRBV5-6 and TRBJ1-2; D is uncertain. Germline V gives CDR1 SGHDT, CDR2 YYEEEE. This CDR3 comprises 15 residues. With 0 bases removed from V and 0 bases from J, the gap between germline ends came to 9 bases.

The J gene is TRBJ1-6, the V gene TRBV5-6, with a tentative D call TRBD1 (5 bases). Per germline, CDR1 SGHDT and CDR2 YYEEEE. The V and J ends lost 4 bases and 10 bases respectively, with 12 bases between them. This CDR3 is 13 amino acids long. The chain's CDR3 is CASSLGGDSPLHF. In DNA form, the CDR3 reads TGTGCCAGCAGCCTTGGGGGGGACTCACCCCTCCACTTT.

The CDR3 DNA reads TGCGCCAGCAGCCAGCCGGTTAAGGGGCCCGGTCAGCCCCAGCATTTT. Its translation is CASSQPVKGPGQPQHF. J is TRBJ1-5 and V is TRBV4-1; D might be TRBD1 (5 bases). Trimming removed 3 bases from V and 6 bases from J, with 18 bases in between. The CDR3 sequence is 16 residues long. The germline V gene has CDR1 MGHRA and CDR2 YSYEKL.